A selection of T cell receptor beta chains follows, all from one sample in a study of control samples from healthy donors and cancer patients. The repertoire was sequenced with immunoSEQ multiplex PCR; TCRdb's copy has only in-frame clones and lacks some. The data hold some 35,000 clones, with over 85% observed a single time. The sequenced material came from PBMCs. The receptors were gathered from a man aged 40-49 years with colorectal cancer. CDR3s include the opening cysteine and the closing phenylalanine or tryptophan. A D gene is named only where the DNA matches it firmly. Clone size is shown for a subset of rows, as once, few, many or a class of expanded clone.

V gene	D gene	J gene	clone size	CDR3 DNA	CDR3 protein
TRBV3-1/TRBV3-2	NA	TRBJ2-1	NA	TGTGCCAGCAGCCAGGACAGTGACAATGAGCAGTTCTTC	CASSQDSDNEQFF
TRBV19	NA	TRBJ1-5	NA	TGTGCCAGTAAGCCAGGGACCCATAGCAATCAGCCCCAGCATTTT	CASKPGTHSNQPQHF
TRBV3-1/TRBV3-2	TRBD2	TRBJ2-4	NA	TGTGCCAGCAGCTCACGAGCGGGGGGGGCGTCGATTCAGTACTTC	CASSSRAGGASIQYF
TRBV27	TRBD1	TRBJ1-4	NA	TGTGCCAGCAGTTCGGGACAGGGTGCTGAAAAACTGTTTTTT	CASSSGQGAEKLFF
TRBV5-8	TRBD1	TRBJ1-5	NA	TGTGCCAGCAGGACTGACAGGGGATATCAGCCCCAGCATTTT	CASRTDRGYQPQHF
TRBV27	NA	TRBJ2-5	NA	TGTGCCAGCAGTTTCAACCCACGCGGGGCCGGGGGGACCCAGTACTTC	CASSFNPRGAGGTQYF
TRBV4-2	TRBD2	TRBJ2-7	NA	TGTGCCAGCAGCCAAGGAAAGCTAGCGGGGGGGCCGTACGAGCAGTACTTC	CASSQGKLAGGPYEQYF
TRBV30	TRBD1	TRBJ1-1	NA	TGTGCGCTGGACAGGGCCTCGAACACTGAAGCTTTCTTT	CALDRASNTEAFF
TRBV6-5	NA	TRBJ1-2	NA	TGTGCCAGCAGTTACGAGGGGTTCAATGGCTACACCTTC	CASSYEGFNGYTF
TRBV3-1/TRBV3-2	NA	TRBJ1-5	once	TGTGCCAGCAGCTTATCCAGGGGTCGTCAGCCCCAGCATTTT	CASSLSRGRQPQHF
TRBV5-6	NA	TRBJ1-2	NA	TGTGCCAGCAGCTTGGGACAGTTGATTTACTATGGCTACACCTTC	CASSLGQLIYYGYTF
TRBV7-2	NA	TRBJ1-5	once	TGTGCCAGCAGCCCGAGAGCCCAGCCGGGGTCAAGCAATCAGCCCCAGCATTTT	CASSPRAQPGSSNQPQHF
TRBV7-3	TRBD2	TRBJ2-5	NA	TGTGCCAGCAGCTTCACTAGCGGGGGGGCGACCCAGTACTTC	CASSFTSGGATQYF
TRBV30	NA	TRBJ2-4	NA	TGTGCCTGGAGCCCTCTTCAGCCCCCCATTCAGTACTTC	CAWSPLQPPIQYF
TRBV3-1/TRBV3-2	NA	TRBJ2-1	NA	TGTGCCAGCAGCCAAGATTGGCAGGGTTGGTACAATGAGCAGTTCTTC	CASSQDWQGWYNEQFF
TRBV7-3	TRBD2	TRBJ2-1	NA	TGTGCCAGCAGCTTAATGACTAGCGGAGGGGTCAATGAGCAGTTCTTC	CASSLMTSGGVNEQFF
TRBV11-1	NA	TRBJ2-5	NA	TGTGCCAGCAGGCTCCGGGACTTGTCGGCGGAGACCCAGTACTTC	CASRLRDLSAETQYF
TRBV21-1	NA	TRBJ2-5	NA	TGTGCCAGCAGCAAAGAGGAGAACAGGGGGCGCGACGGGGAGACCCAGTACTTC	CASSKEENRGRDGETQYF
TRBV9	NA	TRBJ1-2	NA	TGTGCCAGCAGGCCTAATCCAACCGGGATGCGAGGCGATGGCTACACCTTC	CASRPNPTGMRGDGYTF
TRBV4-1	NA	TRBJ1-1	NA	TGCGCCAGCAGCCAAGATACAGTGAACACTGAAGCTTTCTTT	CASSQDTVNTEAFF
TRBV5-6	NA	TRBJ1-5	NA	TGTGCCAGCAGCTCGGGGGGGCTGAGCAATCAGCCCCAGCATTTT	CASSSGGLSNQPQHF
TRBV5-1	TRBD2	TRBJ2-3	NA	TGCGCCAGCAGCTTGTCTATTGGGGGGGCAGATACGCAGTATTTT	CASSLSIGGADTQYF
TRBV14	NA	TRBJ1-1	NA	TGTGCCAGCAGCCAAGTGCAGACAGAAGCTTTCTTT	CASSQVQTEAFF
TRBV6-6	TRBD1	TRBJ1-6	NA	TGTGCCAGCAGTCCGCTGACAGGGACTACGTATAATTCACCCCTCCACTTT	CASSPLTGTTYNSPLHF
TRBV6-1	NA	TRBJ1-3	NA	TGTGCCAGCAGTGAATATTCCGGGACAACAACGCGAAACACCATATATTTT	CASSEYSGTTTRNTIYF
TRBV7-9	NA	TRBJ1-5	NA	TGTGCCAGCAGCAATAGACAGGAGGCGCCCCAGCATTTT	CASSNRQEAPQHF
TRBV7-9	TRBD2	TRBJ2-3	NA	TGTGCCAGCAGCCGTTTCCGGACTAGCGGGGTCGCAAGCACAGATACGCAGTATTTT	CASSRFRTSGVASTDTQYF
TRBV18	TRBD1	TRBJ1-1	NA	TGTGCCAGCTCACCGGGACAGAAAGAAGCTTTCTTT	CASSPGQKEAFF
TRBV7-2	TRBD1	TRBJ2-7	NA	TGTGCCAGCAGCCCACGGACAGGGCCTACCTACGAGCAGTACTTC	CASSPRTGPTYEQYF
TRBV3-1/TRBV3-2	NA	TRBJ2-7	NA	TGTGCCAGCAGCCGGGGACGGATCTCCTACGAGCAGTACTTC	CASSRGRISYEQYF
TRBV18	NA	TRBJ1-6	NA	TGTGCCAGCTCACCTCGGATGACAGCTGAAAATTCACCCCTCCACTTT	CASSPRMTAENSPLHF
TRBV5-1	NA	TRBJ1-2	NA	TGCGCCAGCAGCTTGGGGGTACAGGTCTCCCATGGCTACACCTTC	CASSLGVQVSHGYTF
TRBV5-1	NA	TRBJ1-2	NA	TGCGCCAGCAGTTGGGGTTCGGTGAACTATGGCTACACCTTC	CASSWGSVNYGYTF
TRBV19	TRBD1	TRBJ1-2	NA	TGTGCCAGTAGCGACGGACAGGGGCGAGGCTACACCTTC	CASSDGQGRGYTF
TRBV6-6	TRBD1	TRBJ2-7	NA	TGTGCCAGCAGTCACCGGGACAGGAGCTCCTACGAGCAGTACTTC	CASSHRDRSSYEQYF
TRBV7-2	NA	TRBJ2-5	NA	TGTGCCAGCAGCCTCCCGACGGAGACCCAGTACTTC	CASSLPTETQYF
TRBV11-2	NA	TRBJ2-3	NA	TGTGCCAGCAGCTTAGGCCGACGTTCAGATACGCAGTATTTT	CASSLGRRSDTQYF
TRBV5-4	TRBD2	TRBJ2-6	NA	TGTGCCAGCAGCAGGGCTAGCGGGCCAAACTCTGGGGCCAACGTCCTGACTTTC	CASSRASGPNSGANVLTF
TRBV3-1/TRBV3-2	TRBD1	TRBJ2-1	NA	TGTGCCAGCAGCCAACCGGGACAGGGCTCCTACAATGAGCAGTTCTTC	CASSQPGQGSYNEQFF
TRBV7-3	NA	TRBJ2-3	NA	TGTGCCAGCAGCTTGACTAGTTCCGGAGATACGCAGTATTTT	CASSLTSSGDTQYF
TRBV4-1	NA	TRBJ2-2	few	TGCGCCAGCAGCCAAGGCGGGGAGCTGTTTTTT	CASSQGGELFF
TRBV30	NA	TRBJ1-6	NA	TGTGCCTGGAGTCCGGGGGGGGGCAGACGGAATTCACCCCTCCACTTT	CAWSPGGGRRNSPLHF
TRBV18	NA	TRBJ1-6	NA	TGTGCCAGCTCGCTCCAGGGTCACAATTCACCCCTCCACTTT	CASSLQGHNSPLHF
TRBV6-6	NA	TRBJ2-7	once	TGTGCCAGCAGTTACTCTAGGGATTTCTACGAGCAGTACTTC	CASSYSRDFYEQYF
TRBV7-9	NA	TRBJ1-1	NA	TGTGCCAGCAGCTCCCCCTCCGGACAGCTCATGAACACTGAAGCTTTCTTT	CASSSPSGQLMNTEAFF
TRBV9	NA	TRBJ2-1	NA	TGTGCCAGCAGCGTTATACATTATGAGCAGTTCTTC	CASSVIHYEQFF
TRBV7-3	NA	TRBJ2-3	NA	TGTGCCAGCAGCTTAAGCCCGAACACAGATACGCAGTATTTT	CASSLSPNTDTQYF
TRBV2	NA	TRBJ2-7	NA	TGTGCCAGCAGTGGGGGGGTCTACGAGCAGTACTTC	CASSGGVYEQYF
TRBV5-1	NA	TRBJ2-2	NA	TGCGCCAGCAACCCGATCAACCCAGTGGGGGTACCCACCGGGGAGCTGTTTTTT	CASNPINPVGVPTGELFF
TRBV5-4	NA	TRBJ1-6	NA	TGTGCCAGCAGCTCGCTGCCCGGTACGGACAGATTCTCACCCCTCCACTTT	CASSSLPGTDRFSPLHF
TRBV6-5	TRBD1	TRBJ1-2	NA	TGTGCCAGCAACGAAGGGGACAGCCACTACACCTTC	CASNEGDSHYTF
TRBV5-4	NA	TRBJ1-2	NA	TGTGCCAGCAGCCTTGACGGCCACTATGGCTACACCTTC	CASSLDGHYGYTF
TRBV11-3	TRBD1	TRBJ2-7	NA	TGTGCCAGCAGCCCAACCGGGACAGGGGTAGGGGAGCAGTACTTC	CASSPTGTGVGEQYF
TRBV7-6	NA	TRBJ2-2	NA	TGTGCCAGCAGCGCTCCCCCCGGGAACACCGGGGAGCTGTTTTTT	CASSAPPGNTGELFF
TRBV27	TRBD1	TRBJ1-2	NA	TGTGCCAGCAGCTCTCGGACAGGGAGTGGCTACACCTTC	CASSSRTGSGYTF
TRBV10-2	NA	TRBJ2-7	NA	TGCGCCAGCAGTGAGAGATTAGCAGCGTCCTACGAGCAGTACTTC	CASSERLAASYEQYF